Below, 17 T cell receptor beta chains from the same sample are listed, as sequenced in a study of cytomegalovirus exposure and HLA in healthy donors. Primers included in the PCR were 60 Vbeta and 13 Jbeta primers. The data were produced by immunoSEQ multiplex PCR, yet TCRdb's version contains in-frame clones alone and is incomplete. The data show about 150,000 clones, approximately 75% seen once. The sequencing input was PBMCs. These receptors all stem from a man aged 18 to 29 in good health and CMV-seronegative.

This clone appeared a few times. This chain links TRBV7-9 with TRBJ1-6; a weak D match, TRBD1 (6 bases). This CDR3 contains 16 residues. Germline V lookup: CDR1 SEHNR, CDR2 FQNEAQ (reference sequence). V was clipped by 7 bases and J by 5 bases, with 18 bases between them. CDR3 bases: TGTGCCAGCACTTCCGGGGGGGGGCAGAATAATTCACCCCTCCACTTT. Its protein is CASTSGGGQNNSPLHF. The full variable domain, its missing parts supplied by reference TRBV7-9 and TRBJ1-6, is DTGVSQNPRHKITKRGQNVTFRCDPISEHNRLYWYRQTLGQGPEFLTYFQNEAQLEKSRLLSDRFSAERPKGSFSTLEIQRTEQGDSAMYLCASTSGGGQNNSPLHFGNGTRLTVT.

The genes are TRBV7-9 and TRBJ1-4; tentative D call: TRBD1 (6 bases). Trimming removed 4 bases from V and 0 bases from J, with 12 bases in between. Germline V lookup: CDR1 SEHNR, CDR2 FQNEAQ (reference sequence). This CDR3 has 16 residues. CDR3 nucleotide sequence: TGTGCCAGCAGCTCCCCAGGGGCTCCAACTAATGAAAAACTGTTTTTT. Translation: CASSSPGAPTNEKLFF.

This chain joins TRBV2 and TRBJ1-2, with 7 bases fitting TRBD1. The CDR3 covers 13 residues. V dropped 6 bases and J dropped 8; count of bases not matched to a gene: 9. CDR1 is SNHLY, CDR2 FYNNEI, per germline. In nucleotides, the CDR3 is TGTGCCAGCAGCGTCCAGGGGGTTGAGGGCTACACCTTC. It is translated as CASSVQGVEGYTF.

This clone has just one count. This chain's CDR3 is CSVEDMTVRETQYF. In nucleotides, the CDR3 is TGCAGCGTTGAAGATATGACAGTCCGGGAGACCCAGTACTTC. The chain couples TRBV29-1 to TRBJ2-5; possibly TRBD1 for D (5 bases). Trimming removed 0 bases at V and 5 bases at J, with 13 bases between. This CDR3 region has 14 residues. Germline V lookup: CDR1 SQVTM, CDR2 ANQGSEA.

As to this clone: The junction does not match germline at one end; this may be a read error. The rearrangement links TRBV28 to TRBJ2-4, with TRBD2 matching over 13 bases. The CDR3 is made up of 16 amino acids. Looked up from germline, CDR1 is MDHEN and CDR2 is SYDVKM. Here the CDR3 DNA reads TGTGCCAGCAACAGACTAGCGGGGGGATACAAAAACAGTCAGTACTTC. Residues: CASNRLAGGYKNSQYF.

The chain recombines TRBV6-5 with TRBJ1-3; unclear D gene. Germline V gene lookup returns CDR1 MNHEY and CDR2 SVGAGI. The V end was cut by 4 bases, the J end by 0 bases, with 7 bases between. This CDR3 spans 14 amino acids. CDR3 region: CASSSGSSGNTIYF. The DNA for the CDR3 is TGTGCCAGCAGTTCCGGGAGCTCTGGAAACACCATATATTTT.

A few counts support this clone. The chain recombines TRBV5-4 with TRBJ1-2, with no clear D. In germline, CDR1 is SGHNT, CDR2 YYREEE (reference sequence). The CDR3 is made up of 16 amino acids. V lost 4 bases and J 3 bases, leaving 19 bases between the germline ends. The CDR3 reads CASSRPRSESDYGYTF. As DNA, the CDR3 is TGTGCCAGCAGCCGACCAAGGAGTGAATCCGACTATGGCTACACCTTC.

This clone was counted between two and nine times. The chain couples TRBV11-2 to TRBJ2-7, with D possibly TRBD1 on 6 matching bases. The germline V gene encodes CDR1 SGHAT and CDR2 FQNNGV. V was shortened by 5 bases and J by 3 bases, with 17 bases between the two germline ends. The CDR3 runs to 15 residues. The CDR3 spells CASSPLNRDGYEQYV. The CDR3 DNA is TGTGCCAGCAGCCCCCTTAACAGGGACGGCTACGAGCAGTACGTC.

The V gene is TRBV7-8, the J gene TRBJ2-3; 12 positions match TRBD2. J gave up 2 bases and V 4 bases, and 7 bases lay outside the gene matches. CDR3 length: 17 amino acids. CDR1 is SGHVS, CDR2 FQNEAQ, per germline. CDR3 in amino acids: CASSWRLAGDFTDTQYF. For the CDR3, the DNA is TGTGCCAGCAGCTGGAGACTAGCGGGGGACTTCACAGATACGCAGTATTTT. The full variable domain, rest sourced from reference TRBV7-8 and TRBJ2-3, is GAGVSQSPRYKVAKRGQDVALRCDPISGHVSLFWYQQALGQGPEFLTYFQNEAQLDKSGLPSDRFFAERPEGSVSTLKIQRTQQEDSAVYLCASSWRLAGDFTDTQYFGPGTRLTVL.

The CDR3 protein is CAISEDRGPYGYTF. The CDR3 region has the DNA TGTGCCATCAGTGAGGACAGGGGGCCCTATGGCTACACCTTC. This chain links TRBV10-3 with TRBJ1-2; 10 bases fit TRBD1. The CDR3 is made up of 14 amino acids. The V gene end was trimmed by 2 bases and the J gene end by 4 bases; junction bases not matched to a gene: 1. The V gene's germline CDR1 is ENHRY and CDR2 SYGVKD.

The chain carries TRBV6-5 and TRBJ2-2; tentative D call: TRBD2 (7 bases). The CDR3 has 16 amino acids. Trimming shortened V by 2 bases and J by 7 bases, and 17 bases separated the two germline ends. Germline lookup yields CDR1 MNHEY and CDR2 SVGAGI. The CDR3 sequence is CASSYPRGGEGGELFF. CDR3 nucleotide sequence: TGTGCCAGCAGTTACCCCCGAGGGGGGGAGGGCGGGGAGCTGTTTTTT.

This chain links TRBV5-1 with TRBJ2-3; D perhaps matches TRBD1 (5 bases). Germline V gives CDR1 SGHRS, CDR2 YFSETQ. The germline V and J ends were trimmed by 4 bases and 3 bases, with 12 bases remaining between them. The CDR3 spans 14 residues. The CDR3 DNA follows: TGCGCCAGCAGCCCAGTACCAGGGACAGATACGCAGTATTTT. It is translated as CASSPVPGTDTQYF.

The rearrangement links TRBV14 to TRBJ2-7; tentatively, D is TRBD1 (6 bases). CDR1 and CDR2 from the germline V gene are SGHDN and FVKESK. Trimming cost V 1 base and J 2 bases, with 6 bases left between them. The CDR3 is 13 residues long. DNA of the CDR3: TGTGCCAGCAGCCAAGGGACAGCCTACGAGCAGTACGTC. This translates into CASSQGTAYEQYV.

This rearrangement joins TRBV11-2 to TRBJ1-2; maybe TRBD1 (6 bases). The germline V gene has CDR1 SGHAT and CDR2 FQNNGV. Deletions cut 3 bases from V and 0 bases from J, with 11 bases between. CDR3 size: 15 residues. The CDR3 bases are TGTGCCAGCAGCTTTGGACAGCTATCTAACTATGGCTACACCTTC. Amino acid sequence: CASSFGQLSNYGYTF.

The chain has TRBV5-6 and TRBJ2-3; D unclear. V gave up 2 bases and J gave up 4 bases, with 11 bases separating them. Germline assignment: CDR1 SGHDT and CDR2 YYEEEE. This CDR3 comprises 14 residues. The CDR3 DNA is TGTGCCAGCAGCTTTCGATCGCGGCCAGATACGCAGTATTTT. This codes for CASSFRSRPDTQYF.

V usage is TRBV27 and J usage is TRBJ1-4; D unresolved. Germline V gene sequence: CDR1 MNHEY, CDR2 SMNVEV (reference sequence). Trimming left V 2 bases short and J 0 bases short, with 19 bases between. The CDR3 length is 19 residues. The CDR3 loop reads CASSLRGRGRDATNEKLFF. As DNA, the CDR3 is TGTGCCAGCAGTTTACGTGGAAGAGGGAGAGATGCAACTAATGAAAAACTGTTTTTT.

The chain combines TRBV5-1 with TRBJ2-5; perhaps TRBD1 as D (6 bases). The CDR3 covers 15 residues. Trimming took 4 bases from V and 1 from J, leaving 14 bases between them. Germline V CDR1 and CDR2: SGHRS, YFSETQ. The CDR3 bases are TGCGCCAGCAGCGACGGGACACCTAGCCAAGAGACCCAGTACTTC. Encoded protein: CASSDGTPSQETQYF.